This record covers a single T cell receptor (beta chain). This clonotype is classified as medium-sized (0.01 to 0.1%). The antigen it binds to is not known. No much larger clonotype is one base removed from it; base qualities were not supplied. These data come from a study (dated by TCRdb to about 2013). TCRdb lists the instrument as Illumina Genome Analyzer IIx. The public reads were reprocessed in TCRdb via fastp at Q25 and MiXCR, keeping in-frame beta chains. Every distinct CDR3 protein forms one entry, paired with its most common genes and DNA. This sample has about 15,000 distinct CDR3 sequences in its table, and about 30% of those were observed once. The top ten clonotypes cover 15% to 20% of the sample. The germline V gene supplies CDR1 LGHNA and CDR2 YSLEER. At the junction V is shortened by 2 bases and J by 1 base, with 4 bases in between. The cysteine opens and the phenylalanine closes a CDR3 of 13 amino acids. Only the CDR3 portion is preserved as DNA: 39 bases, with reading frame beginning at the first base.

The rearrangement combines TRBV4-3 with TRBJ2-3; confidence is insufficient to name the D gene. The specimen sequenced was blood. The TCR sequence derives from a human donor. This receptor carries the CDR3 CASSQSRTDTQYF. The DNA sequence is given as TGCGCCAGCAGCCAATCTCGCACAGATACGCAGTATTTT.